A selection of T cell receptor beta chains follows, all from one sample in a study of naive and memory T cell subsets. MiXCR was run by TCRdb on the 5' RACE reads, yielding one entry per CDR3 protein. Counted here are around 30,000 distinct CDR3 sequences, 15% to 20% occurring once; the ten biggest clones make up 2.6%. The receptor source for this set is a female donor in good health. Both conserved end residues are part of each CDR3. D genes are given only for firm matches. Only some rows state a clone size, as once, few, many or a class for expanded clones.

v_call	clone_size	d_call	j_call	cdr3_nt	cdr3_aa
TRBV12-3/TRBV12-4	.	TRBD1	TRBJ2-5	TGTGCAAGCAGTCCCCGGACAGGGGTGGAGACCCAGTACTTC	CASSPRTGVETQYF
TRBV5-1	.	TRBD2	TRBJ2-1	TGCGCCAGCAGCTTGGTTGGCGGGGGGGCCCCCAATGAGCAGTTCTTC	CASSLVGGGAPNEQFF
TRBV15	.	.	TRBJ2-7	TGTGCCACCAGCAGAGTGGGCGGGGATGCATCAGTTCAGTACTTC	CATSRVGGDASVQYF
TRBV5-4	many	.	TRBJ2-3	TGTGCCAGCAGCTTGTATGGCAGACCCACAGATACGCAGTATTTT	CASSLYGRPTDTQYF
TRBV7-2	many	.	TRBJ2-7	TGTGCCAGCAGCTTAGCCAGGGACTACGAGCAGTACTTC	CASSLARDYEQYF
TRBV5-1	.	.	TRBJ1-1	TGCGCCAGCAGTCTGGGACCGAGCAACACTGAAGCTTTCTTT	CASSLGPSNTEAFF
TRBV5-1	few	.	TRBJ1-1	TGCGCCAGCAGCTTGGTTGAGGGCACTGAAGCTTTCTTT	CASSLVEGTEAFF
TRBV6-5	.	.	TRBJ2-6	TGTGCCAGCAGTCGGGAGCCCCGGACAGGGGCCAACGTCCTGACTTTC	CASSREPRTGANVLTF
TRBV20-1	many	.	TRBJ1-1	TGCAGTGCTTCACCCGCGGGCGAGGGAGTACCCCAAGCTTTCTTT	CSASPAGEGVPQAFF
TRBV6-6	few	.	TRBJ1-1	TGTGCCAGCAGTGGCGACGGTGAAGCTTTCTTT	CASSGDGEAFF